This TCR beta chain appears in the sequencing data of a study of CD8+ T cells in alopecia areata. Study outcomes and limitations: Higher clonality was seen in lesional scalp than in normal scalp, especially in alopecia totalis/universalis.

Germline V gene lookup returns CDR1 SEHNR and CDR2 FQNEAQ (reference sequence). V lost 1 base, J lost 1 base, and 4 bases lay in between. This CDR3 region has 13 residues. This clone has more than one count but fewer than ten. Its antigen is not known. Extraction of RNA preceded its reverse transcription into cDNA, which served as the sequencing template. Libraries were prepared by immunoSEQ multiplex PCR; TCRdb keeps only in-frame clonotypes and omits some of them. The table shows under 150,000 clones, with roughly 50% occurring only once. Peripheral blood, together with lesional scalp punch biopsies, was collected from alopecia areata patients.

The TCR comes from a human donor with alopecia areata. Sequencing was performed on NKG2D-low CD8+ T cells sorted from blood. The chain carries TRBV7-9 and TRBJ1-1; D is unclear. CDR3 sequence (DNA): TGTGCCAGCAGCTTAGGCCAGAACACTGAAGCTTTCTTT. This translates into CASSLGQNTEAFF.